Below, 8 T cell receptor beta chains from the same sample are listed, as sequenced in a study of response to subunit inactivated influenza vaccine. TCRdb independently ran MiXCR on the RT-PCR reads; one entry per CDR3 protein. This table holds about 540,000 distinct CDR3 sequences, under 30% found once. The same sample was also used in a study of T cells expressing NK-cell markers. According to that study: TCR beta cDNA was made by 5'RACE template switching with UMIs.

Sequences were derived from CD4+ T cells sorted from PBMCs, sampled approximately 12 days after vaccination. Source of these receptors: a man aged 50-59 years who received an inactivated influenza vaccine.

The chain joins TRBV27 to TRBJ2-3, with D unclear. Trimming took off 6 bases at V and 2 bases at J, with 12 bases between the two ends. The CDR3 totals 14 residues. In germline, CDR1 is MNHEY, CDR2 SMNVEV (reference sequence). The CDR3 sequence: CASSPPAFTDTQYF. CDR3 in DNA: TGTGCCAGCAGCCCGCCCGCGTTCACAGATACGCAGTATTTT.

The CDR3 nucleotides read TGTGCCATCAGTGAGGAGCGGGGGGGGAAGCAGTATTTT. It yields the protein CAISEERGGKQYF. The chain employs TRBV10-3 and TRBJ2-3; 10 nucleotides match TRBD2. The V gene's germline CDR1 is ENHRY and CDR2 SYGVKD. The CDR3 length is 13 residues. Trimming removed 2 bases from V and 11 bases from J; junction bases left unmatched: 4.

This clonotype has a handful of counts. V and J are TRBV28 and TRBJ2-6; 10 bases line up with TRBD1. CDR3 length: 18 amino acids. V trimming: 3 bases; J trimming: 0 bases; junction bases outside the gene matches: 5. Germline V gene sequence: CDR1 MDHEN, CDR2 SYDVKM. CDR3 in DNA: TGTGCCAGCAGTTTTATCGGGACAGGGGCCTCTGGGGCCAACGTCCTGACTTTC. It encodes CASSFIGTGASGANVLTF.

This clonotype was counted ten times or more. The chain is built from TRBV4-2 and TRBJ1-2; TRBD1 agrees at 7 bases. The CDR3 runs 15 residues. After removal of 4 bases from V and 2 bases from J, the junction contained 7 bases not matched to a gene. Per germline, CDR1 LGHNA and CDR2 YNFKEQ. The CDR3 DNA is TGTGCCAGCAGCCCCTCCAAAGGGGGCAACTATGGCTACACCTTC. Protein: CASSPSKGGNYGYTF.

This clonotype was recorded a few times. The rearrangement joins TRBV4-3 to TRBJ2-7; D is undetermined. V shed 0 bases and J shed 0 bases, with 12 bases lying between them. Germline-derived CDR1 and CDR2 are LGHNA and YSLEER. CDR3 length: 16 residues. CDR3 coding DNA: TGCGCCAGCAGCCAAGAAAGGACGCCGAGCTCCTACGAGCAGTACTTC. Residues: CASSQERTPSSYEQYF.

The rearrangement links TRBV12-3 or TRBV12-4 to TRBJ1-4, with D unresolved. The CDR3 sequence is 12 residues long. The V end lost 4 bases, the J end lost 9 bases, and 9 bases lay between the germline ends. The CDR3 here is CASSSITKKLFF. The CDR3 DNA reads TGTGCCAGCAGTTCGATAACGAAAAAACTGTTTTTT.

This rearrangement joins TRBV5-6 to TRBJ2-1, with a possible D match to TRBD2 (6 bases). Looked up from germline, CDR1 is SGHDT and CDR2 is YYEEEE. V gave up 4 bases and J gave up 7 bases, with 18 bases separating them. This CDR3 comprises 15 residues. CDR3 nucleotides: TGTGCCAGCAGCCCGGGACTGGCACCAGGGAATGAGCAGTTCTTC. This sequence encodes CASSPGLAPGNEQFF.

The chain couples TRBV5-1 to TRBJ2-1, with TRBD2 matching 12 bases. Germline V gene sequence: CDR1 SGHRS, CDR2 YFSETQ. Trimming at V came to 2 bases and at J to 6 bases, leaving 3 bases not matched to a gene. The CDR3 extends over 15 amino acids. The CDR3 bases are TGCGCCAGCAGCTTCGGGACTAGCGGGTTCAATGAGCAGTTCTTC. Protein product: CASSFGTSGFNEQFF.